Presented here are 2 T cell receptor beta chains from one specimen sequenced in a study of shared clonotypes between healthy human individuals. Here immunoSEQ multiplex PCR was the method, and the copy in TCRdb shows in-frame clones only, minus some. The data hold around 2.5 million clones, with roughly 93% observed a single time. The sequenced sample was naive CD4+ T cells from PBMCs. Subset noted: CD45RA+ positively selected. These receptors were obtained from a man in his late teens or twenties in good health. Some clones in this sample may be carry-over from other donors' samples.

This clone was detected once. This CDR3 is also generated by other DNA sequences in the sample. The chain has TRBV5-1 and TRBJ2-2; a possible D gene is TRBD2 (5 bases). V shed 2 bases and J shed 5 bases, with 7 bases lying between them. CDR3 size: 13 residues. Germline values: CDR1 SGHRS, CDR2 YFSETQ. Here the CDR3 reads CASSLSGTGELFF. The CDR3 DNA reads TGCGCCAGCAGCTTATCGGGGACCGGGGAGCTGTTTTTT.

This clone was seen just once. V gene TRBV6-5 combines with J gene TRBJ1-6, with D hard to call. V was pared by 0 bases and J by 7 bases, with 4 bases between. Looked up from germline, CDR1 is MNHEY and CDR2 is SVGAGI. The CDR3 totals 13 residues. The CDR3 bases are TGTGCCAGCAGTTACTCGAAGAATTCACCCCTCCACTTT. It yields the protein CASSYSKNSPLHF.